The entry that follows covers one T cell receptor beta chain sequence. Its antigen is not identified. Trimming removed 3 bases at V and 3 bases at J, with 13 bases between. The CDR3 has 15 residues. The germline V gene has CDR1 SGHRS and CDR2 YFSETQ. This sample stems from a study of cytomegalovirus exposure and HLA in healthy donors. Whole-study results and caveats: What was likely a sequencing artifact was a cluster of highly shared sequence variants.

The PCR was carried out with 60 Vbeta primers and 13 Jbeta primers. Profiling relied on immunoSEQ multiplex PCR, and the TCRdb table lists in-frame clones only, not all of them. The sample includes 250,000 to 300,000 clones, approximately 85% of them seen just once. The sequence was collected from a woman in her thirties or forties in good health and CMV-seropositive. Sequenced material: PBMCs. This chain uses TRBV5-1 with TRBJ2-1, with a weak D call TRBD1 (5 bases). The CDR3 DNA sequence: TGCGCCAGCAGCTCGATGACAGTCGGCTACAATGAGCAGTTCTTC. Residues: CASSSMTVGYNEQFF.